Below are 31 T cell receptor beta chains sequenced from a single sample in a study of tissue T cells after allogeneic stem cell transplantation. Time point noted: mouse harvest day 14 after allogeneic transplant. Each mouse received 10^7 T-cell-depleted marrow cells plus 10^6 splenic CD5+ T cells by tail vein. This table comes from immunoSEQ multiplex PCR, and its TCRdb copy is limited to in-frame clones, with some not included. The table lists 4,500 to 5,000 clones, roughly 30% of them singletons, with 6.5% to 8% in the top ten. Material for sequencing was skin. All receptors come from a female BALB/c mouse given C57BL/6 T cells with graft-versus-host disease after an allogeneic hematopoietic cell transplant.

This clone is medium-sized by share. The genes are named according to mouse. The read comes to an end 1 residue before the CDR3 does, leaving the germline J gene to fill in the end. The rearrangement links TRBV26 to TRBJ2-5, with D maybe TRBD1 (6 bases). Trimming took 6 bases from V and 2 from J, leaving 9 bases between them. The germline V gene encodes CDR1 KGHPV and CDR2 FQNQEV (reference sequence). The CDR3 is made up of 13 amino acids. This chain's CDR3 is CASSGTSQDTQYF. Partial CDR3 DNA: TGTGCCAGCAGCGGGACAAGCCAAGACACCCAGTAC.

Notes on this clone: The gene symbols are mouse symbols. The observed sequence ends 1 residue before the CDR3 terminus, with the missing tail filled in from the germline J gene. The chain couples TRBV3 to TRBJ1-4, with TRBD1 matching 9 bases. The CDR3 consists of 16 residues. The V gene end was trimmed by 3 bases and the J gene end by 0 bases; junction bases not matched to a gene: 2. Germline V gives CDR1 SNHLY, CDR2 FYNGKV (reference sequence). The DNA read from the CDR3 is TGTGCCAGCAGCTTTCACAGGGGGCTTTCCAACGAAAGATTATTT. Translation gives CASSFHRGLSNERLF. From start to end, the CDR3 is CASSFHRGLSNERLFF.

By its share, this clone is medium-sized. Gene names are mouse gene names. The read falls 1 residue short of the CDR3 end, and the missing part is taken from the germline J gene. The J gene is TRBJ1-2, the V gene TRBV24; D not certain. From germline, CDR1 is KGHTA and CDR2 FRNEEI. V shed 3 bases and J shed 2 bases, with 4 bases lying between them. The CDR3 contains 12 residues. CDR3 DNA, as far as it was read: TGTGCCAGCAGTCTTGGGAACTCCGACTACACC. This translates into CASSLGNSDYT. The whole CDR3 protein is CASSLGNSDYTF.

Turning to this clone: These gene names are mouse names. The read terminates 1 residue ahead of where the CDR3 ends, so the germline J gene completes it. The rearrangement links TRBV3 to TRBJ2-3, with TRBD1 matching 8 bases. Looked up from germline, CDR1 is SNHLY and CDR2 is FYNGKV (reference sequence). V lost 2 bases and J lost 3; bases outside the gene matches: 1. The CDR3 has 14 amino acids. CDR3 bases read: TGTGCCAGCAGCTTACAGGGGGCGGCAGAAACGCTGTAT. Translating it yields CASSLQGAAETLY. The whole CDR3 protein reads CASSLQGAAETLYF.

As concerns this clone: Here the gene names and germline are mouse. Partial CDR3 DNA: TGTGCCAGCAGTGATGCAGACTGGGGGGGAGACACCCAGTAC. Its protein product is CASSDADWGGDTQY. The whole CDR3 reads CASSDADWGGDTQYF. The chain links TRBV13-1 to TRBJ2-5; TRBD2 agrees at 11 bases. The read ends 1 residue before the CDR3 terminus; that terminus is restored from the germline J gene. This CDR3 is built from 15 residues. After removal of 0 bases from V and 5 bases from J, the junction contained 2 bases not matched to a gene. From germline, CDR1 is NSHNY and CDR2 SYGAGN.

In this sample, this clone is medium-sized (0.01 to 0.1%). The gene names here belong to mouse. The CDR3 end falls 1 residue outside the read, so it is completed with the germline J gene. This rearrangement joins TRBV26 to TRBJ2-7; D is ambiguous. Trimming took 3 bases from V and 2 from J, leaving 5 bases between them. The length of the CDR3 is 12 residues. The germline V gene encodes CDR1 KGHPV and CDR2 FQNQEV (reference sequence). CDR3 sequence: CASSLTAYEQYF. The sequenced part of the CDR3 DNA is TGTGCCAGCAGTCTAACAGCCTATGAACAGTAC.

Only a few counts were recorded for this clone. Mouse gene names apply. The CDR3 end falls 1 residue outside the read, so it is completed with the germline J gene. This rearrangement joins TRBV3 to TRBJ1-3; D remains ambiguous. CDR3 length equals 12 residues. Germline assignment: CDR1 SNHLY and CDR2 FYNGKV (reference sequence). With 1 base removed from V and 4 bases from J, the gap between germline ends came to 2 bases. The CDR3: CASSLGGNTLYF. The covered CDR3 bases are TGTGCCAGCAGCTTAGGCGGAAATACGCTCTAT.

With respect to this clone: Mouse gene names apply. Read data end 1 residue before the CDR3 end; the end is taken from the germline J gene. J is TRBJ2-3 and V is TRBV26; D unresolved. The V gene's germline CDR1 is KGHPV and CDR2 FQNQEV (reference sequence). Between the trimmed V and J ends, which lost 4 bases and 0 bases, there was a span of 11 bases. The CDR3 has 15 amino acids. The CDR3 region is CASSPGLSSAETLYF. The sequenced CDR3 bases are TGTGCCAGCAGTCCCGGGCTCTCTAGTGCAGAAACGCTGTAT.

This clone is judged medium-sized (0.01 to 0.1%). Germline and genes here are mouse. Read data end 1 residue before the CDR3 end; the end is taken from the germline J gene. This sequence joins TRBV13-2 and TRBJ1-4, with D possibly being TRBD1 (6 bases). This CDR3 has 14 amino acids. Germline CDR1 is NNHNN and CDR2 is SYGAGS (reference sequence). Trimming pared 3 bases from V and 3 bases from J, leaving 9 bases between. The covered CDR3 bases are TGTGCCAGCGGTGGCAGGGGCGCCAACGAAAGATTATTT. Translated, it gives CASGGRGANERLF. The CDR3 in its entirety is CASGGRGANERLFF.

This clone is medium-sized within its sample. The gene names given are mouse names. The CDR3 extends 1 residue past the end of the read, so its final part is completed from the germline J gene. This sequence joins TRBV5 and TRBJ2-3; 9 positions agree with TRBD2. Germline V gives CDR1 LGHNA, CDR2 YNLKQL (reference sequence). V lost 0 bases and J lost 2; bases outside the gene matches: 3. The CDR3 runs to 16 residues. Partial CDR3 DNA: TGTGCCAGCAGCCAAGATGCTGGGGGGGTTGCAGAAACGCTGTAT. This encodes CASSQDAGGVAETLY. The full CDR3 sequence reads CASSQDAGGVAETLYF.

This clone was detected a few times. These gene names are mouse names. Read sequence stops 1 residue before the CDR3 end, and the germline J gene provides the missing end. The J gene is TRBJ2-7, the V gene TRBV3, with D perhaps TRBD2 (6 bases). Trimming pared 4 bases from V and 3 bases from J, leaving 10 bases between. This CDR3 is 13 amino acids long. Germline V lookup: CDR1 SNHLY, CDR2 FYNGKV (reference sequence). The part of the CDR3 DNA that was read is TGTGCCAGCAGCTCCTCTGGGGTCTATGAACAGTAC. It specifies CASSSSGVYEQY. The entire CDR3 protein is CASSSSGVYEQYF. The full variable domain, completed using reference TRBV3 and TRBJ2-7, is GPKVLQIPSHQIIDMGQMVTLNCDPVSNHLYFYWYKQILGQQMEFLVNFYNGKVMEKSKLFKDQFSVERPDGSYFTLKIQPTALEDSAVYFCASSSSGVYEQYFGPGTRLTVL.

This clone was seen more than once but under ten times. All gene names here are mouse names. The read gets to within 1 residue of the CDR3 end, and the germline J gene fills in the rest. This chain uses TRBV3 with TRBJ2-4, with 7 bases fitting TRBD2. Per germline, CDR1 SNHLY and CDR2 FYNGKV (reference sequence). This CDR3 has 15 amino acids. The V and J ends lost 1 base and 1 base, in that order; junction bases with no gene match: 2. The CDR3 spells CASSLGWGGQNTLYF. Incomplete CDR3 DNA: TGTGCCAGCAGCTTAGGATGGGGGGGTCAAAACACCTTGTAC.

The table lists this clone with a few counts. The listed genes are named as in mouse. Read data end 1 residue before the CDR3 end; the end is taken from the germline J gene. The V call is TRBV26, the J call TRBJ1-1; perhaps TRBD1 as D (6 bases). Trimming took off 3 bases at V and 1 base at J, with 12 bases between the two ends. The CDR3 consists of 15 residues. CDR1 and CDR2 from the germline V gene are KGHPV and FQNQEV (reference sequence). The CDR3: CASSLGQGRNTEVFF. The part of the CDR3 DNA that was read is TGTGCCAGCAGTCTAGGCCAGGGGAGAAACACAGAAGTCTTC.

About this clone: Gene names follow the mouse nomenclature. Read sequence stops 1 residue before the CDR3 end, and the germline J gene provides the missing end. The rearrangement links TRBV13-2 to TRBJ2-3; 8 bases agree with TRBD2. The germline V gene has CDR1 NNHNN and CDR2 SYGAGS (reference sequence). The CDR3 contains 15 residues. With 3 bases clipped from V and 2 bases from J, the junction kept 5 bases outside the gene matches. Here the CDR3 reads CASGGWGAHAETLYF. The sequenced part of the CDR3 DNA is TGTGCCAGCGGTGGCTGGGGGGCGCATGCAGAAACGCTGTAT.

This clone turned up a few times. The germline and genes are mouse ones. The read finishes 1 residue shy of the CDR3 end, and the germline J gene is used to complete it. The chain couples TRBV3 to TRBJ2-7; 7 nucleotides agree with TRBD1. The CDR3 spans 13 residues. After removal of 2 bases from V and 4 bases from J, the junction contained 2 bases not matched to a gene. Germline lookup yields CDR1 SNHLY and CDR2 FYNGKV (reference sequence). CDR3 protein: CASSLRQGYEQYF. The sequenced CDR3 bases are TGTGCCAGCAGCTTAAGACAGGGTTATGAACAGTAC.

Points on this clone: Any gene name here is a mouse gene name. Here the CDR3 reads CASSQDRDTEVFF. CDR3 DNA (partial): TGTGCCAGCAGTCAGGACAGGGATACAGAAGTCTTC. The chain recombines TRBV26 with TRBJ1-1; 8 bases fit TRBD1. Read data end 1 residue before the CDR3 end; the end is taken from the germline J gene. V lost 4 bases, J lost 5 bases, and 3 bases stayed unmatched. CDR1 is KGHPV and CDR2 is FQNQEV in the germline V gene (reference sequence). The CDR3 is 13 residues long.

By sample fraction, this clone is medium-sized. The gene names given are mouse names. Partial CDR3 DNA: TGTGCCAGCAGTTTGGGGGGGGCCACCGGGCAGCTCTAC. It codes for CASSLGGATGQLY. The entire CDR3 reads CASSLGGATGQLYF. The chain employs TRBV15 and TRBJ2-2; 8 positions agree with TRBD2. The DNA ends 1 residue before the CDR3 does, and the rest of the CDR3 is filled in from the germline J gene. The ends lost 3 bases at V and 4 bases at J; junction bases unmatched: 1. Germline loops: CDR1 SGHND, CDR2 FRSKSL. The CDR3 spans 14 residues.

This clone is categorized as large. The listed genes are named as in mouse. From the germline J gene comes the end of the CDR3, since the read stops 1 residue before it. V is TRBV26 and J is TRBJ1-4, with a tentative D call TRBD1 (5 bases). Germline CDR1 KGHPV, CDR2 FQNQEV (reference sequence). Trimming stripped 5 bases from V and 0 bases from J, with 7 bases between. This CDR3 region has 14 residues. The part of the CDR3 DNA that was read is TGTGCCAGCAGTTCGACAGTTTCCAACGAAAGATTATTT. Residues: CASSSTVSNERLF. From start to end, the CDR3 is CASSSTVSNERLFF. The full variable domain, rest sourced from reference TRBV26 and TRBJ1-4, is NSKVIQTPRYLVKGQGQKAKMRCIPEKGHPVVFWYQQNKNNEFKFLINFQNQEVLQQIDMTEKRFSAECPSNSPCSLEIQSSEAGDSALYLCASSSTVSNERLFFGHGTKLSVL.

As concerns this clone: Gene names follow the mouse nomenclature. The observed sequence ends 1 residue before the CDR3 terminus, with the missing tail filled in from the germline J gene. The gene calls are TRBV3 and TRBJ1-1; 7 bases fit TRBD1. The CDR3 consists of 15 residues. Germline values: CDR1 SNHLY, CDR2 FYNGKV (reference sequence). The V gene end was trimmed by 1 base and the J gene end by 0 bases; junction bases not matched to a gene: 2. Partial CDR3 DNA: TGTGCCAGCAGCTTAGGACAGGGCGCAAACACAGAAGTCTTC. It specifies CASSLGQGANTEVF. The CDR3 reads in full as CASSLGQGANTEVFF. Filled out from reference TRBV3 and TRBJ1-1, the complete variable domain reads GPKVLQIPSHQIIDMGQMVTLNCDPVSNHLYFYWYKQILGQQMEFLVNFYNGKVMEKSKLFKDQFSVERPDGSYFTLKIQPTALEDSAVYFCASSLGQGANTEVFFGKGTRLTVV.

A note on this clone: Germline and genes here are mouse. The read gets to within 1 residue of the CDR3 end, and the germline J gene fills in the rest. The chain carries TRBV26 and TRBJ2-5; weak D call: TRBD2 (7 bases). In germline, CDR1 is KGHPV, CDR2 FQNQEV (reference sequence). The CDR3 has 14 residues. With 2 bases removed from V and 6 bases from J, the gap between germline ends came to 12 bases. The CDR3 spells CASSLRGAVDTQYF. The sequenced CDR3 bases are TGTGCCAGCAGTCTGCGGGGGGCGGTGGACACCCAGTAC. The variable domain in full, with the rest retrieved from reference TRBV26 and TRBJ2-5, is NSKVIQTPRYLVKGQGQKAKMRCIPEKGHPVVFWYQQNKNNEFKFLINFQNQEVLQQIDMTEKRFSAECPSNSPCSLEIQSSEAGDSALYLCASSLRGAVDTQYFGPGTRLLVL.

A word on this clone: Mouse germline and gene names are used. The read ends 1 residue before the CDR3 terminus; that terminus is restored from the germline J gene. This rearrangement joins TRBV26 to TRBJ2-5; D is unresolved. Trimming took off 4 bases at V and 2 bases at J, with 7 bases between the two ends. Germline V lookup: CDR1 KGHPV, CDR2 FQNQEV (reference sequence). The CDR3 consists of 13 residues. The part of the CDR3 DNA that was read is TGTGCCAGCAGTCGGGGAGGCCAAGACACCCAGTAC. Residues: CASSRGGQDTQY. The whole CDR3 is CASSRGGQDTQYF.

By its share, this clone is large (0.1 to 1%). The gene names given are mouse names. With the read ending 1 residue before the CDR3 end, the germline J gene is used to fill in that end. This chain links TRBV13-1 with TRBJ2-7; perhaps TRBD2 as D (7 bases). Germline CDR1 is NSHNY and CDR2 is SYGAGN. CDR3 length equals 14 residues. Trimming removed 0 bases from V and 2 bases from J, with 9 bases in between. CDR3 amino acids: CASSDAGGPYEQYF. The CDR3 bases that were read are TGTGCCAGCAGTGATGCGGGGGGCCCCTATGAACAGTAC.

Remarks on this clone: Germline and genes here are mouse. The read halts 1 residue ahead of the CDR3 end, with the missing end drawn from the germline J gene. The chain is built from TRBV12-2 and TRBJ2-1; 10 nucleotides match TRBD2. V trimming: 0 bases; J trimming: 3 bases; junction bases outside the gene matches: 1. CDR3 length: 15 amino acids. Germline lookup yields CDR1 SGHLS and CDR2 HYDKME. The chain's CDR3 is CASSLLGGRYAEQFF. The CDR3 bases that were read are TGTGCCAGCTCTCTCCTGGGGGGGCGCTATGCTGAGCAGTTC. Complete variable domain (other parts from reference TRBV12-2 and TRBJ2-1): NSGVVQSPRYIIKGKGERSILKCIPISGHLSVAWYQQTQGQELKFFIQHYDKMERDKGNLPSRFSVQQFDDYHSEMNMSALELEDSAVYFCASSLLGGRYAEQFFGPGTRLTVL.

About this clone itself: Gene labels here are mouse ones. The CDR3 is cut off 1 residue early in the read; its end comes from the germline J gene. The same CDR3 arises from other DNA sequences in this sample as well. The chain employs TRBV3 and TRBJ2-7; 11 bases fit TRBD1. Germline CDR1 SNHLY, CDR2 FYNGKV (reference sequence). The CDR3 is made up of 14 amino acids. The junction had 0 bases not matched to a gene; V was cut back by 1 base and J by 4 bases. Here the CDR3 reads CASSLGDRGYEQYF. CDR3 DNA, as far as it was read: TGTGCCAGCAGCTTAGGGGACAGGGGGTATGAACAGTAC.

For this clone: Gene names and germline match the mouse. The read terminates 1 residue before the CDR3 end, so the remaining end is supplied by the germline J gene. The chain has TRBV24 and TRBJ1-4; possible D gene TRBD1, 5 bases. The CDR3 has 14 amino acids. Per the germline V gene, CDR1 is KGHTA and CDR2 is FRNEEI. V lost 0 bases and J lost 3, with 5 bases in between. The covered CDR3 bases are TGTGCCAGCAGTCTGTACAGGGCCAACGAAAGATTATTT. Residues: CASSLYRANERLF. The entire CDR3 protein is CASSLYRANERLFF.

Regarding this clone: The listed genes are named as in mouse. The CDR3 extends 1 residue past the end of the read, so its final part is completed from the germline J gene. The chain couples TRBV15 to TRBJ2-2, with D uncertain. The germline gives CDR1 SGHND, CDR2 FRSKSL. V lost 1 base and J lost 2, with 5 bases in between. The CDR3 loop spans 14 amino acids. CDR3: CASSLGTNTGQLYF. The CDR3 DNA, read in part, is TGTGCCAGCAGTTTAGGGACCAACACCGGGCAGCTCTAC.

This clone is labeled as large. Gene names and germline refer to mouse. The read gets to within 1 residue of the CDR3 end, and the germline J gene fills in the rest. This sequence joins TRBV26 and TRBJ2-7; D call uncertain. Germline CDR1 reads KGHPV; CDR2 reads FQNQEV (reference sequence). CDR3 length equals 11 residues. With 4 bases removed from V and 1 base from J, the gap between germline ends came to 2 bases. CDR3 bases read: TGTGCCAGCAGTCAATCCTATGAACAGTAC. As protein: CASSQSYEQY. The complete CDR3 sequence is CASSQSYEQYF.

In this sample, this clone is medium-sized. Here the gene names and germline are mouse. The read finishes 1 residue shy of the CDR3 end, and the germline J gene is used to complete it. Other DNA sequences in this specimen translate into the identical CDR3. V usage is TRBV3 and J usage is TRBJ2-7; the match to TRBD2 covers 11 bases. The germline V gene has CDR1 SNHLY and CDR2 FYNGKV (reference sequence). This CDR3 comprises 14 residues. After removal of 3 bases from V and 4 bases from J, the junction contained 2 bases not matched to a gene. CDR3 bases read: TGTGCCAGCAGCTTGAGGGACTGGGGGTATGAACAGTAC. It yields the protein CASSLRDWGYEQY. The whole CDR3 protein is CASSLRDWGYEQYF. Drawing the rest from reference TRBV3 and TRBJ2-7, the complete variable domain is GPKVLQIPSHQIIDMGQMVTLNCDPVSNHLYFYWYKQILGQQMEFLVNFYNGKVMEKSKLFKDQFSVERPDGSYFTLKIQPTALEDSAVYFCASSLRDWGYEQYFGPGTRLTVL.

Points on this clone: The listed genes are named as in mouse. Sequencing ends 1 residue short of the CDR3 end; the germline J gene provides the rest. The chain links TRBV12-2 to TRBJ1-2, with TRBD1 matching over 7 bases. Trimming removed 4 bases from V and 0 bases from J; junction bases left unmatched: 4. This CDR3 region has 14 residues. Germline V CDR1 and CDR2: SGHLS, HYDKME. The CDR3 DNA, read in part, is TGTGCCAGCTCGCGACAGGGCCCAAACTCCGACTACACC. Translating gives CASSRQGPNSDYT. The whole CDR3 region reads CASSRQGPNSDYTF.

This clone is termed medium-sized. Gene names are mouse gene names. The read ends 1 residue early relative to the CDR3; the germline J gene fills the gap. The gene calls are TRBV29 and TRBJ2-1; 10 bases line up with TRBD1. Trimming took 5 bases from V and 4 from J; bases not matched to a gene: 2. From germline, CDR1 is MSHET and CDR2 SYDVDS. The CDR3 covers 14 residues. The CDR3 here is CASSGGQGYAEQFF. The part of the CDR3 DNA that was read is TGTGCTAGCAGTGGGGGACAGGGGTATGCTGAGCAGTTC.

A few counts support this clone. Gene names follow the mouse nomenclature. The sequence runs out 1 residue before the end of the CDR3; the remainder is reconstructed from the germline J gene. The J gene is TRBJ2-5, the V gene TRBV26; 10 bases match TRBD2. The CDR3 has 16 amino acids. Germline V gene sequence: CDR1 KGHPV, CDR2 FQNQEV (reference sequence). V was pared by 6 bases and J by 0 bases, with 6 bases of the junction left unmatched. CDR3 DNA, as far as it was read: TGTGCCAGCAGACGACTGGGGGGCCTTAACCAAGACACCCAGTAC. This sequence encodes CASRRLGGLNQDTQY. The whole CDR3 protein reads CASRRLGGLNQDTQYF.